The 5 T cell receptor beta chains below come from one sample, sequenced in a study of blood T cell repertoires in COVID-19. The protocol was immunoSEQ multiplex PCR, while the TCRdb copy is restricted to in-frame clones and leaves out a portion. This sample has about 48,000 clones; under 90% occur once, and the top ten carry 2% to 3%. The source material was peripheral blood. These receptors were taken from a woman older than 75 with COVID-19, enrolled during active disease.

V usage is TRBV29-1 and J usage is TRBJ2-7; 11 positions agree with TRBD1. V shed 6 bases and J 4 bases; nucleotides not matched to a gene: 5. The CDR3 extends over 13 amino acids. Looked up from germline, CDR1 is SQVTM and CDR2 is ANQGSEA. CDR3 coding DNA: TGCAGCGTCCCTCGGGACAGGGGGTACGAGCAGTACTTC. This translates into CSVPRDRGYEQYF.

CDR3: CASTEDRAITNYGYTF. The CDR3 DNA reads TGTGCCAGCACCGAGGACAGGGCTATAACTAACTATGGCTACACCTTC. V is TRBV2 and J is TRBJ1-2; the match to TRBD1 covers 8 bases. This CDR3 spans 16 amino acids. The V gene end was trimmed by 7 bases and the J gene end by 0 bases; junction bases not matched to a gene: 10. In germline, CDR1 is SNHLY, CDR2 FYNNEI.

This CDR3 is CASSPSGGTAEAFF. The CDR3 DNA follows: TGTGCCAGCTCACCATCAGGGGGTACGGCTGAAGCTTTCTTT. This chain connects TRBV18 to TRBJ1-1; 7 nucleotides match TRBD1. This CDR3 is 14 amino acids long. Germline assignment: CDR1 KGHSH and CDR2 LQKENI. Trimming took 2 bases from V and 6 from J; bases not matched to a gene: 6.

In regard to this clone: At one of its ends the junction is not consistent with the germline gene, which may arise from a read error. The chain carries TRBV28 and TRBJ2-7, with 7 bases matching TRBD2. This CDR3 spans 11 amino acids. Germline-derived CDR1 and CDR2 are MDHEN and SYDVKM. The CDR3 DNA reads TGCTCGGCGGGGGTGGGTTACGAGCAGTACTTC. Its protein is CSAGVGYEQYF.

The genes are TRBV18 and TRBJ2-7, with a tentative D call TRBD1 (5 bases). The CDR3 spans 14 residues. The ends were cut back, 2 bases at V and 4 bases at J, with 12 bases in the middle. Germline V gives CDR1 KGHSH, CDR2 LQKENI. CDR3 sequence (DNA): TGTGCCAGCTCACCAGGGGCCCAGGGTTACGAGCAGTACTTC. Amino acids: CASSPGAQGYEQYF.